This paragraph reports one TCR beta chain. These data are taken from a study of T cell responses to AZD1222 COVID-19 vaccine. Sequenced by immunoSEQ multiplex PCR; TCRdb stores in-frame clones only, minus some. Of more than 95,000 clones detected, about 90% appear once; the ten largest clones hold 4.4%. CDR3 size: 12 residues. V was trimmed by 6 bases and J by 10 bases, leaving 14 bases between them. This chain connects TRBV12-3 or TRBV12-4 to TRBJ2-3; no clear D. Sequencing was performed on peripheral blood, taken on day 0 of MenACWY control vaccination. The TCR comes from an adult in good health. CDR3 sequence (DNA): TGTGCCAGCAGATCCCCTCCGCTCTCGCAGTATTTT. As protein: CASRSPPLSQYF.